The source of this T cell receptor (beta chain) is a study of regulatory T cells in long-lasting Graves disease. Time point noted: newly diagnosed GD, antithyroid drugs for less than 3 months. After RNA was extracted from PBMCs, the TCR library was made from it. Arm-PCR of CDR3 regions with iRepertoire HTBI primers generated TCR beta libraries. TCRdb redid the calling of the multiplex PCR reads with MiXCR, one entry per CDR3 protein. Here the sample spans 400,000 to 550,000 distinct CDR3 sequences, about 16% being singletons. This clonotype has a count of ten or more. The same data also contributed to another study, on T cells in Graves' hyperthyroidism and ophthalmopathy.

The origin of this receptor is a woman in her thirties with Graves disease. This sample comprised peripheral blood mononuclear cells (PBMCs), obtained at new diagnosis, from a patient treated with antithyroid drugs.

The chain's CDR3 is CASSPTGSGRGGEQFF. The CDR3 DNA sequence: TGTGCCAGCAGCCCGACCGGTAGCGGGAGGGGGGGTGAGCAGTTCTTC. The rearrangement uses TRBV28 and TRBJ2-1; 11 bases fit TRBD2. The CDR3 runs to 16 residues. The ends lost 6 bases at V and 9 bases at J; junction bases unmatched: 13. CDR1 and CDR2 from the germline V gene are MDHEN and SYDVKM. Using reference TRBV28 and TRBJ2-1 for the parts outside the CDR3, the full variable domain is DVKVTQSSRYLVKRTGEKVFLECVQDMDHENMFWYRQDPGLGLRLIYFSYDVKMKEKGDIPEGYSVSREKKERFSLILESASTNQTSMYLCASSPTGSGRGGEQFFGPGTRLTVL.